This passage covers 15 T cell receptor beta chains from one sample sequenced in a study of T cells in Graves' hyperthyroidism and ophthalmopathy. TCR beta CDR3 region amplification was performed from RNA transcripts. Primed by the HTBI set, a first-round RT-PCR was run on the TCR CDR3. TCRdb re-derived calls from the multiplex PCR reads in MiXCR, one entry per CDR3 protein. The repertoire holds fewer than 350,000 distinct CDR3 sequences, with roughly 23% as singletons. The source material was blood. The receptors shown here come from a woman between 50 and 59 years old with Graves' hyperthyroidism.

The J gene is TRBJ2-3, the V gene TRBV20-1, with TRBD2 identical over 9 bases. The CDR3 has 15 amino acids. Unmatched junction bases numbered 2, after V lost 1 base and J lost 0 bases. Germline V CDR1 and CDR2: DFQATT, SNEGSKA (reference sequence). In DNA, the CDR3 is TGCAGTGCTAGAGGACTAGCGGCTAGCACAGATACGCAGTATTTT. Protein sequence: CSARGLAASTDTQYF.

This clonotype was observed many times. DNA of the CDR3: TGCGCCAGCAGCCAAGTAGTCCGGGACAGGTTGAAATATGGCTACACCTTC. Protein sequence: CASSQVVRDRLKYGYTF. The V call is TRBV4-1, the J call TRBJ1-2; 8 positions agree with TRBD1. Germline V gene lookup returns CDR1 MGHRA and CDR2 YSYEKL. V was clipped by 1 base and J by 5 bases; unmatched bases: 12. The CDR3 contains 17 residues.

This clonotype was picked up many times. The rearrangement uses TRBV2 and TRBJ1-1; possibly TRBD1 for D (5 bases). The V and J ends lost 3 bases and 8 bases respectively, with 13 bases between them. The CDR3 spans 13 residues. Germline V gives CDR1 SNHLY, CDR2 FYNNEI. The CDR3 coding sequence is TGTGCCAGCAGTGAGTTTCGGGGGTCGGAAGCTTTCTTT. Translating it yields CASSEFRGSEAFF. Filled out from reference TRBV2 and TRBJ1-1, the complete variable domain reads EPEVTQTPSHQVTQMGQEVILRCVPISNHLYFYWYRQILGQKVEFLVSFYNNEISEKSEIFDDQFSVERPDGSNFTLKIRSTKLEDSAMYFCASSEFRGSEAFFGQGTRLTVV.

This rearrangement joins TRBV29-1 to TRBJ1-4, with 8 bases aligning to TRBD1. Germline V CDR1 and CDR2: SQVTM, ANQGSEA. Unmatched junction bases numbered 6, after V lost 7 bases and J lost 5 bases. The CDR3 extends over 13 amino acids. Written as DNA, the CDR3 is TGCAGCGCAGGGGGCAGGTTAAATGAAAAACTGTTTTTT. As protein: CSAGGRLNEKLFF.

This clonotype was picked up many times. The J gene is TRBJ2-7, the V gene TRBV5-1; no clear D. The CDR3 is 13 residues long. The V gene lost 3 bases and the J gene lost 0 bases, with 7 bases spanning the gap. The V gene's germline CDR1 is SGHRS and CDR2 YFSETQ. The CDR3 is CASSSAGSYEQYF. The CDR3 DNA follows: TGCGCCAGCAGCTCCGCTGGCTCCTACGAGCAGTACTTC.

CDR3 sequence: CASTHDNQETQYF. The CDR3 nucleotides are TGTGCCAGCACCCACGACAACCAAGAGACCCAGTACTTC. The chain links TRBV11-1 to TRBJ2-5; D gene uncertain. V gave up 7 bases and J gave up 0 bases, with 9 bases separating them. The germline CDR1 and CDR2 sequences are SGHAT and FQDESV (reference sequence). CDR3 length equals 13 residues. The full variable domain, completed using reference TRBV11-1 and TRBJ2-5, is EAEVAQSPRYKITEKSQAVAFWCDPISGHATLYWYRQILGQGPELLVQFQDESVVDDSQLPKDRFSAERLKGVDSTLKIQPAELGDSAMYLCASTHDNQETQYFGPGTRLLVL.

The V gene is TRBV9, the J gene TRBJ1-2; tentative D call: TRBD1 (5 bases). Per the germline V gene, CDR1 is SGDLS and CDR2 is YYNGEE. The CDR3 loop spans 14 amino acids. V was shortened by 0 bases and J by 3 bases, with 9 bases between the two germline ends. This chain's CDR3 is CASSVGAGHYGYTF. The CDR3 nucleotides are TGTGCCAGCAGCGTAGGGGCAGGGCACTATGGCTACACCTTC. The full variable domain, completed using reference TRBV9 and TRBJ1-2, is DSGVTQTPKHLITATGQRVTLRCSPRSGDLSVYWYQQSLDQGLQFLIQYYNGEERAKGNILERFSAQQFPDLHSELNLSSLELGDSALYFCASSVGAGHYGYTFGSGTRLTVV.

This rearrangement joins TRBV20-1 to TRBJ2-1, with D unresolved. The V end lost 4 bases, the J end lost 4 bases, and 17 bases lay between the germline ends. Per germline, CDR1 DFQATT and CDR2 SNEGSKA (reference sequence). The CDR3 is 15 residues long. CDR3: CSATTARAKYNEQFF. The CDR3 bases are TGCAGTGCTACTACCGCCCGGGCTAAGTACAATGAGCAGTTCTTC.

J is TRBJ2-3 and V is TRBV5-1; 9 bases are a match to TRBD1. Trimming took 4 bases from V and 6 from J; bases not matched to a gene: 15. The CDR3 length is 17 residues. The V gene's germline CDR1 is SGHRS and CDR2 YFSETQ. The CDR3 spells CASSHRTPGQGVDTQYF. CDR3 DNA: TGCGCCAGCAGCCACAGGACGCCGGGACAGGGAGTGGATACGCAGTATTTT.

This sequence joins TRBV3-1 and TRBJ2-1, with D possibly being TRBD2 (6 bases). With 1 base removed from V and 5 bases from J, the gap between germline ends came to 18 bases. The CDR3 covers 17 residues. Germline CDR1 LGHDT, CDR2 YNNKEL (reference sequence). CDR3 amino acids: CASSQVPVLRDNNEQFF. In DNA, the CDR3 is TGTGCCAGCAGCCAAGTTCCGGTTCTGCGGGATAACAATGAGCAGTTCTTC.

At least ten counts were recorded for this clonotype. V gene TRBV7-3 combines with J gene TRBJ2-1; D unresolved. V was cut by 3 bases and J by 9 bases, with 12 bases left in between. The CDR3 covers 13 residues. The germline V gene encodes CDR1 SGHTA and CDR2 FQGTGA. The CDR3 nucleotides read TGTGCCAGCAGCTTCCCCGGAGTCGGTGAGCAGTTCTTC. This translates into CASSFPGVGEQFF.

This clonotype was picked up many times. This sequence joins TRBV12-3 or TRBV12-4 and TRBJ2-5; 12 bases match TRBD2. The V gene end was trimmed by 3 bases and the J gene end by 1 base; junction bases not matched to a gene: 3. The CDR3 contains 16 residues. CDR3 bases: TGTGCCAGCAGTTTGACTAGCGGGAGCCCCCAAGAGACCCAGTACTTC. This gives the protein CASSLTSGSPQETQYF.

In its sample, this clonotype was seen a few times. This CDR3 is CSAGPSGPNQPQHF. CDR3 sequence (DNA): TGCAGTGCCGGGCCATCAGGGCCCAATCAGCCCCAGCATTTT. The J gene is TRBJ1-5, the V gene TRBV20-1; weak D call: TRBD1 (5 bases). V gave up 6 bases and J gave up 3 bases, with 15 bases separating them. CDR1 and CDR2 from the germline V gene are DFQATT and SNEGSKA (reference sequence). CDR3 length: 14 residues.

For this clonotype: With a much larger clone just one base away, this may be a read error. The rearrangement uses TRBV28 and TRBJ2-7; D unresolved. Germline V gives CDR1 MDHEN, CDR2 SYDVKM. The CDR3 consists of 11 residues. V dropped 10 bases and J dropped 2 bases, with 9 bases sitting between them. Here the CDR3 DNA reads TGTGCCACAGATAGCCCCTACGAGCAGTACTTC. Translated, it gives CATDSPYEQYF.

In this sample, this clonotype turned up many times. This sequence joins TRBV30 and TRBJ2-3; D is uncertain. The germline gives CDR1 GTSNPN, CDR2 SVGIG (reference sequence). The germline V and J ends were trimmed by 3 bases and 6 bases, with 7 bases remaining between them. The CDR3 loop spans 11 amino acids. The CDR3 sequence is CAWSISDTQYF. The CDR3, as DNA: TGTGCCTGGAGCATCAGCGATACGCAGTATTTT.